This is a list of T cell receptor beta chains from one sample in a study of blood T cell repertoires in COVID-19. The repertoire was sequenced with immunoSEQ multiplex PCR; TCRdb's copy has only in-frame clones and lacks some. Of around 200,000 clones in the sample, 75% to 90% were seen once. The sample was peripheral blood. These receptors were collected from a man in his forties or fifties with acute or convalescent COVID-19. Each CDR3 is given with its conserved first and last residue. D genes are given only for firm matches. Size is stated for part of the rows, as once, few or many counts, or as a class when the clone is expanded.

CASSQGANQPQHF | TGCGCCAGCAGCCAGGGGGCGAATCAGCCCCAGCATTTT | - | TRBJ1-5 | 13 | - | TRBV4-1
CASSATGGTEAFF | TGTGCCAGTAGTGCCACAGGGGGAACTGAAGCTTTCTTT | - | TRBJ1-1 | 13 | TRBD1 | TRBV19
CASSPVNRGGNTIYF | TGTGCCAGCAGCCCGGTAAACAGGGGTGGAAACACCATATATTTT | - | TRBJ1-3 | 15 | TRBD1 | TRBV7-9
CASSLAGPTGNEQFF | TGTGCCAGCAGCTTAGCGGGGCCGACAGGGAATGAGCAGTTCTTC | - | TRBJ2-1 | 15 | TRBD1 | TRBV7-9
CASSLLAGGDTQYF | TGTGCCAGCAGCCTCCTAGCGGGAGGGGATACGCAGTATTTT | - | TRBJ2-3 | 14 | TRBD2 | TRBV27
CASTALAAHEQYF | TGTGCCAGCACGGCACTAGCGGCCCACGAGCAGTACTTC | - | TRBJ2-7 | 13 | TRBD2 | TRBV28
CASSPHGDRENYGYTF | TGTGCCAGCAGTCCTCACGGGGACAGGGAGAACTATGGCTACACCTTC | - | TRBJ1-2 | 16 | TRBD1 | TRBV28
CAGAPGLSYEQYF | TGTGCCGGAGCCCCGGGACTGAGCTACGAGCAGTACTTC | few | TRBJ2-7 | 13 | - | TRBV30
CASSRDRGFYEQYF | TGTGCCAGCAGCCGGGACAGGGGTTTTTACGAGCAGTACTTC | few | TRBJ2-7 | 14 | TRBD1 | TRBV25-1
CASSLVGGAYNEQFF | TGTGCCAGCAGCTTAGTCGGGGGGGCCTACAATGAGCAGTTCTTC | - | TRBJ2-1 | 15 | TRBD2 | TRBV7-2
CASSPVEGGRNEQFF | TGTGCCAGCTCACCAGTCGAGGGAGGTCGGAATGAGCAGTTCTTC | - | TRBJ2-1 | 15 | - | TRBV18
CASLPGGANTEAFF | TGCGCCAGCCTCCCGGGAGGGGCGAACACTGAAGCTTTCTTT | - | TRBJ1-1 | 14 | - | TRBV5-1
CASSSSILKKYYEQYF | TGTGCCAGCAGTTCCTCTATACTTAAAAAATACTACGAGCAGTACTTC | once | TRBJ2-7 | 16 | - | TRBV27
CATSSRTGGDQPQHF | TGTGCCACCAGCTCTCGGACAGGGGGCGATCAGCCCCAGCATTTT | - | TRBJ1-5 | 15 | TRBD1 | TRBV15
CASSSTGGPDTQYF | TGTGCCAGCAGCTCTACAGGGGGGCCAGATACGCAGTATTTT | - | TRBJ2-3 | 14 | TRBD1 | TRBV7-3
CASSFRSGTGNTGELFF | TGTGCCAGCAGCTTCCGAAGCGGGACAGGTAACACCGGGGAGCTGTTTTTT | - | TRBJ2-2 | 17 | - | TRBV21-1
CASSWAVNQPQHF | TGTGCCAGTAGTTGGGCAGTCAATCAGCCCCAGCATTTT | - | TRBJ1-5 | 13 | - | TRBV19
CASSKDRAGQPQHF | TGTGCCAGTAGTAAGGACAGGGCAGGACAGCCCCAGCATTTT | - | TRBJ1-5 | 14 | TRBD1 | TRBV19
CASSFPHREGTNEKLFF | TGTGCCAGCAGCTTCCCCCACCGGGAAGGGACTAATGAAAAACTGTTTTTT | - | TRBJ1-4 | 17 | - | TRBV5-5
CASSVVSGELPDTQYF | TGTGCCAGCAGCGTAGTTAGCGGGGAGCTGCCAGATACGCAGTATTTT | - | TRBJ2-3 | 16 | TRBD2 | TRBV9
CASSPMTTGETYEQYF | TGTGCCAGCAGCCCGATGACTACCGGGGAGACCTACGAGCAGTACTTC | - | TRBJ2-7 | 16 | - | TRBV3-1/TRBV3-2
CSVEDTGNTEAFF | TGCAGCGTTGAAGATACAGGGAACACTGAAGCTTTCTTT | - | TRBJ1-1 | 13 | - | TRBV29-1
CASSQVSGTPQFF | TGCGCCAGCAGCCAAGTATCCGGGACTCCTCAGTTCTTC | - | TRBJ2-1 | 13 | - | TRBV4-3
CASSTGTSGNTDTQYF | TGCGCCAGCTCAACCGGGACTAGCGGTAACACAGATACGCAGTATTTT | - | TRBJ2-3 | 16 | TRBD2 | TRBV5-1
CASSKTGMNTGELFF | TGTGCCAGCAGCAAAACCGGTATGAACACCGGGGAGCTGTTTTTT | - | TRBJ2-2 | 15 | - | TRBV7-7
CASSLRGYGATNEKLFF | TGTGCCAGCTCACTCCGGGGATACGGGGCAACTAATGAAAAACTGTTTTTT | - | TRBJ1-4 | 17 | - | TRBV18
CASSEWGEMNTEAFF | TGTGCCAGCAGTGAATGGGGGGAGATGAACACTGAAGCTTTCTTT | few | TRBJ1-1 | 15 | - | TRBV6-1
CASSEPPGQGNHEQYF | TGTGCCAGCAGTGAGCCCCCGGGACAGGGGAACCACGAGCAGTACTTC | - | TRBJ2-7 | 16 | TRBD1 | TRBV2
CAIPLGTSGTYEQYF | TGTGCCATCCCCTTAGGGACTAGCGGGACCTACGAGCAGTACTTC | - | TRBJ2-7 | 15 | TRBD2 | TRBV5-4
CASSLWAAQGGGTDTQYF | TGTGCCAGCAGCTTGTGGGCTGCTCAGGGGGGCGGCACAGATACGCAGTATTTT | - | TRBJ2-3 | 18 | - | TRBV7-2
CASSEEVTSSGTDTQYF | TGTGCCAGCAGTGAAGAAGTAACTTCCTCCGGCACAGATACGCAGTATTTT | once | TRBJ2-3 | 17 | - | TRBV6-1
CASRTSGVRADTQYF | TGTGCCAGCAGGACTAGTGGGGTCAGGGCAGATACGCAGTATTTT | - | TRBJ2-3 | 15 | - | TRBV11-1
CASSIEGGAGANVLTF | TGTGCCAGTAGTATAGAGGGAGGGGCTGGGGCCAACGTCCTGACTTTC | - | TRBJ2-6 | 16 | TRBD2 | TRBV19
CASSRGGGTEAFF | TGTGCCAGCAGCCGAGGGGGCGGCACTGAAGCTTTCTTT | - | TRBJ1-1 | 13 | TRBD1 | TRBV6-4
CASRPGTGSSYNEQFF | TGTGCCAGCAGGCCAGGGACAGGGAGCTCCTACAATGAGCAGTTCTTC | - | TRBJ2-1 | 16 | TRBD1 | TRBV2
CASSAQGLAVGEQFF | TGTGCCAGCAGCGCCCAGGGACTAGCTGTCGGTGAGCAGTTCTTC | - | TRBJ2-1 | 15 | TRBD2 | TRBV9
CASSVGLGTGELFF | TGCGCCAGCAGCGTGGGCCTCGGCACCGGGGAGCTGTTTTTT | - | TRBJ2-2 | 14 | - | TRBV5-1
CASSDYPKETQYF | TGTGCCAGCAGTGACTATCCCAAGGAGACCCAGTACTTC | - | TRBJ2-5 | 13 | - | TRBV25-1
CASTRGADTEAFF | TGCGCCAGCACCCGGGGAGCGGACACTGAAGCTTTCTTT | - | TRBJ1-1 | 13 | - | TRBV5-1
CASSYIPFVSGRQETQYF | TGTGCCAGCAGTTATATACCTTTCGTGAGCGGGCGGCAAGAGACCCAGTACTTC | - | TRBJ2-5 | 18 | - | TRBV6-2/TRBV6-3
CASSIGQGNGNTIYF | TGTGCCAGCAGCATCGGACAGGGGAACGGAAACACCATATATTTT | - | TRBJ1-3 | 15 | TRBD1 | TRBV5-4
CASSPSNEQYF | TGTGCCAGCTCACCATCAAACGAGCAGTACTTC | - | TRBJ2-7 | 11 | - | TRBV18
CASSGRWRGAYNEQFF | TGTGCCAGTAGTGGCCGTTGGAGGGGAGCTTACAATGAGCAGTTCTTC | - | TRBJ2-1 | 16 | - | TRBV19
CSVVPGQSYEQYF | TGCAGCGTCGTCCCGGGACAGAGCTACGAGCAGTACTTC | - | TRBJ2-7 | 13 | TRBD1 | TRBV29-1
CASSYGTPSYEQYF | TGTGCCAGTTCCTACGGGACTCCCTCCTACGAGCAGTACTTC | - | TRBJ2-7 | 14 | - | TRBV19
CASSISSGVYNEQFF | TGTGCCAGTAGTATTAGTAGCGGGGTCTACAATGAGCAGTTCTTC | - | TRBJ2-1 | 15 | TRBD2 | TRBV19
CASQTGVRTDTQYF | TGTGCCAGTCAAACGGGGGTTCGCACAGATACGCAGTATTTT | - | TRBJ2-3 | 14 | - | TRBV2
CASSLGLAGVSVEQFF | TGCGCCAGCAGCCTGGGACTAGCGGGGGTTTCCGTTGAGCAGTTCTTC | - | TRBJ2-1 | 16 | TRBD2 | TRBV5-1
CASSLTSGGYEQYF | TGTGCCAGCAGTCTGACTAGCGGGGGTTACGAGCAGTACTTC | - | TRBJ2-7 | 14 | TRBD2 | TRBV5-5
CASSQWTSGSNEQFF | TGTGCCAGCAGCCAATGGACTAGCGGGAGCAATGAGCAGTTCTTC | - | TRBJ2-1 | 15 | TRBD2 | TRBV16
CASSQLSNQPQHF | TGTGCCAGTAGTCAACTGAGCAATCAGCCCCAGCATTTT | - | TRBJ1-5 | 13 | - | TRBV19
CASSYSAQGDQPQHF | TGTGCCAGCAGTTACTCTGCACAGGGCGATCAGCCCCAGCATTTT | - | TRBJ1-5 | 15 | - | TRBV6-5
CASSFRLADEQYF | TGTGCCAGCAGCTTCCGACTAGCGGACGAGCAGTACTTC | - | TRBJ2-7 | 13 | TRBD2 | TRBV11-1
CASSQEGQTSTDTQYF | TGTGCCAGCAGCCAAGAGGGACAGACTAGCACAGATACGCAGTATTTT | many | TRBJ2-3 | 16 | TRBD1 | TRBV4-2
CASSLVGSGIGYNEQFF | TGTGCCAGCAGCTTAGTGGGCTCGGGGATTGGCTACAATGAGCAGTTCTTC | - | TRBJ2-1 | 17 | - | TRBV7-2
CASSEPTGIMNTEAFF | TGTGCCAGCAGTGAACCCACAGGGATCATGAACACTGAAGCTTTCTTT | - | TRBJ1-1 | 16 | - | TRBV6-1
CATSTSSYNEQFF | TGTGCCACCAGCACGAGCTCCTACAATGAGCAGTTCTTC | few | TRBJ2-1 | 13 | - | TRBV24-1